The clone carrying this T cell receptor (beta chain) was counted only a few times. The antigen is undetermined. TCR beta CDR3 regions were amplified from RNA transcripts. Researchers ran a first-round RT-PCR on the TCR CDR3 using the HTBI primer set. In TCRdb, the multiplex PCR reads were re-called with MiXCR into one record per CDR3 protein. This sample has 660,000 or so distinct CDR3 sequences, with about a fifth found just once. This entry comes from a study of T cells in Graves' hyperthyroidism and ophthalmopathy. At the level of the study: Peripheral blood collection took place at initial diagnosis, before any treatment. Findings and caveats of the study: Ophthalmopathy was model-predicted a median around 6.7 months pre-onset. Most clonotypes expanded in the thyroid (above 0.001) were also present in blood.

Per germline, CDR1 LGHDT and CDR2 YNNKEL (reference sequence). The CDR3 runs to 15 residues. V was clipped by 2 bases and J by 5 bases; unmatched bases: 7. The genes are TRBV3-1 and TRBJ2-3; 7 bases align to TRBD2. The source of this sequence is a man aged 25 to 45 with Graves' ophthalmopathy. What was sequenced was blood. The CDR3 spells CASSQMAGEVDTQYF. CDR3 sequence (DNA): TGTGCCAGCAGCCAAATGGCGGGAGAGGTAGATACGCAGTATTTT.